Listed below are T cell receptor beta chains from one sample, sequenced in a study of T cells after yellow fever vaccination. MiXCR was run by TCRdb on the 5' RACE reads, yielding one entry per CDR3 protein. Of 610,000 or so distinct CDR3 sequences in the sample, more than 9% were seen once. Source: PBMCs, taken on the day of the yellow fever booster vaccination. The receptors were gathered from a man between 25 and 39 years old who received the YFV17D yellow fever vaccine. Each CDR3 is given with its conserved first and last residue. The D gene is left open where the match is weak. The size of a clone is reported for some rows only, either as once, few or many, or as a class for expanded clones.

j_call: TRBJ2-7
clone_size: few
v_call: TRBV6-5
d_call: .
cdr3_aa: CASSYSPGSRGQYF
cdr3_nt: TGTGCCAGCAGTTACTCCCCCGGCTCGCGTGGGCAGTACTTC

j_call: TRBJ1-2
clone_size: .
v_call: TRBV3-1
d_call: .
cdr3_aa: CASSQEGLRYTF
cdr3_nt: TGTGCCAGCAGCCAAGAAGGGCTCCGCTACACCTTC

j_call: TRBJ2-6
clone_size: few
v_call: TRBV19
d_call: TRBD2
cdr3_aa: CASSIGGGAGANVLTF
cdr3_nt: TGTGCCAGTAGTATTGGGGGAGGGGCTGGGGCCAACGTCCTGACTTTC

j_call: TRBJ2-3
clone_size: .
v_call: TRBV12-3/TRBV12-4
d_call: TRBD2
cdr3_aa: CASSVTSGSFTDTQYF
cdr3_nt: TGTGCCAGCAGTGTTACTAGCGGGAGCTTCACAGATACGCAGTATTTT

j_call: TRBJ2-3
clone_size: .
v_call: TRBV7-6
d_call: .
cdr3_aa: CASSTLEDTQYF
cdr3_nt: TGTGCCAGCAGCACCCTGGAGGATACGCAGTATTTT

j_call: TRBJ2-7
clone_size: few
v_call: TRBV29-1
d_call: TRBD2
cdr3_aa: CSVISGRSPYEQYF
cdr3_nt: TGCAGCGTTATTAGCGGGAGGTCCCCCTACGAGCAGTACTTC

j_call: TRBJ2-7
clone_size: few
v_call: TRBV5-1
d_call: TRBD1
cdr3_aa: CASSFPETGDSSYEQYF
cdr3_nt: TGCGCCAGCAGCTTCCCGGAGACAGGGGACAGCTCCTACGAGCAGTACTTC

j_call: TRBJ2-7
clone_size: .
v_call: TRBV23-1
d_call: .
cdr3_aa: CASSQSIFRSREQYF
cdr3_nt: TGCGCCAGCAGTCAGTCTATATTCCGCTCTAGAGAGCAGTACTTC

j_call: TRBJ2-5
clone_size: .
v_call: TRBV15
d_call: .
cdr3_aa: CATSSPTYQETQYF
cdr3_nt: TGTGCCACCAGCAGTCCTACGTACCAAGAGACCCAGTACTTC

j_call: TRBJ1-1
clone_size: many
v_call: TRBV18
d_call: TRBD1
cdr3_aa: CASSPLGGGWIEAFF
cdr3_nt: TGTGCCAGCTCACCATTAGGGGGCGGATGGATTGAAGCTTTCTTT

j_call: TRBJ2-3
clone_size: few
v_call: TRBV4-3
d_call: .
cdr3_aa: CASSQVGGRGRVDTQYF
cdr3_nt: TGCGCCAGCAGCCAAGTTGGGGGCAGGGGCAGGGTAGATACGCAGTATTTT

j_call: TRBJ2-3
clone_size: .
v_call: TRBV5-4
d_call: TRBD2
cdr3_aa: CASGSTSGASDTQYF
cdr3_nt: TGTGCCAGCGGCTCGACTAGCGGGGCCTCGGATACGCAGTATTTT

j_call: TRBJ2-3
clone_size: .
v_call: TRBV6-5
d_call: TRBD2
cdr3_aa: CASSYAGLAESTDTQYF
cdr3_nt: TGTGCCAGCAGTTACGCGGGACTAGCAGAGAGCACAGATACGCAGTATTTT

j_call: TRBJ2-7
clone_size: .
v_call: TRBV5-1
d_call: .
cdr3_aa: CASSWGGAAYEQYF
cdr3_nt: TGCGCCAGCAGCTGGGGCGGGGCCGCCTACGAGCAGTACTTC

j_call: TRBJ2-3
clone_size: .
v_call: TRBV29-1
d_call: .
cdr3_aa: CARRGYDTDTQYF
cdr3_nt: TGCGCGAGGCGAGGGTATGACACAGATACGCAGTATTTT

j_call: TRBJ2-5
clone_size: many
v_call: TRBV18
d_call: .
cdr3_aa: CASSPGIAQETQYF
cdr3_nt: TGTGCCAGCTCACCAGGGATAGCACAAGAGACCCAGTACTTC

j_call: TRBJ1-2
clone_size: few
v_call: TRBV12-3/TRBV12-4
d_call: .
cdr3_aa: CASSSMDSLYGYTF
cdr3_nt: TGTGCCAGCAGTTCCATGGACAGTCTCTACGGCTACACCTTC

j_call: TRBJ2-7
clone_size: few
v_call: TRBV27
d_call: .
cdr3_aa: CASSLSRQVLYF
cdr3_nt: TGTGCCAGCAGTTTATCCCGACAGGTCTTGTACTTC

j_call: TRBJ1-4
clone_size: .
v_call: TRBV5-1
d_call: TRBD1
cdr3_aa: CASSRQGSEKLFF
cdr3_nt: TGCGCCAGCAGCCGACAGGGTAGTGAAAAACTGTTTTTT

j_call: TRBJ1-1
clone_size: .
v_call: TRBV12-3/TRBV12-4
d_call: .
cdr3_aa: CASSFGGQSTEAFF
cdr3_nt: TGTGCCAGCAGTTTTGGGGGCCAGAGCACTGAAGCTTTCTTT

j_call: TRBJ2-7
clone_size: few
v_call: TRBV27
d_call: TRBD1
cdr3_aa: CASSRGKGALGEQYF
cdr3_nt: TGTGCCAGCAGTAGGGGGAAGGGGGCCTTAGGCGAGCAGTACTTC

j_call: TRBJ1-1
clone_size: .
v_call: TRBV11-1
d_call: TRBD1
cdr3_aa: CASSPLGGQGANIMNTEAFF
cdr3_nt: TGTGCCAGCAGCCCTCTTGGGGGGCAGGGGGCGAATATCATGAACACTGAAGCTTTCTTT

j_call: TRBJ2-1
clone_size: .
v_call: TRBV7-6
d_call: .
cdr3_aa: CASSSTTGGNYNEQFF
cdr3_nt: TGTGCCAGCAGCTCCACCACCGGAGGGAACTACAATGAGCAGTTCTTC

j_call: TRBJ2-7
clone_size: .
v_call: TRBV28
d_call: .
cdr3_aa: CASKASSYEQYF
cdr3_nt: TGTGCCAGCAAGGCAAGCTCCTACGAGCAGTACTTC

j_call: TRBJ2-2
clone_size: few
v_call: TRBV27
d_call: TRBD2
cdr3_aa: CASSLTSVDAGELFF
cdr3_nt: TGTGCCAGCAGTCTTACTAGCGTGGATGCCGGGGAGCTGTTTTTT

j_call: TRBJ2-2
clone_size: .
v_call: TRBV19
d_call: TRBD2
cdr3_aa: CASKSGGVRGELFF
cdr3_nt: TGTGCCAGTAAATCGGGAGGGGTGCGCGGGGAGCTGTTTTTT

j_call: TRBJ1-2
clone_size: few
v_call: TRBV7-9
d_call: .
cdr3_aa: CASSRGPIEGYTF
cdr3_nt: TGTGCCAGCAGCCGTGGACCCATAGAGGGCTACACCTTC